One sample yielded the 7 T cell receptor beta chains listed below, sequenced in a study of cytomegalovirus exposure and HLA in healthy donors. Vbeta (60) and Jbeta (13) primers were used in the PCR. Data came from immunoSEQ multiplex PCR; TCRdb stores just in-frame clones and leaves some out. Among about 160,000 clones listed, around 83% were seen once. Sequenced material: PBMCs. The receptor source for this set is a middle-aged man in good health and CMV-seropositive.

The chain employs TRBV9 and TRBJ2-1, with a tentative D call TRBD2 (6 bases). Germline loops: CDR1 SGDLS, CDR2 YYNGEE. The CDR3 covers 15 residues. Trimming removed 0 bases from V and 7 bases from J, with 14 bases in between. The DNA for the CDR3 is TGTGCCAGCAGCGTAGGCTCTAGCGTGGGGAATGAGCAGTTCTTC. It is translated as CASSVGSSVGNEQFF. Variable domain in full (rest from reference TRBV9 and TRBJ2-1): DSGVTQTPKHLITATGQRVTLRCSPRSGDLSVYWYQQSLDQGLQFLIQYYNGEERAKGNILERFSAQQFPDLHSELNLSSLELGDSALYFCASSVGSSVGNEQFFGPGTRLTVL.

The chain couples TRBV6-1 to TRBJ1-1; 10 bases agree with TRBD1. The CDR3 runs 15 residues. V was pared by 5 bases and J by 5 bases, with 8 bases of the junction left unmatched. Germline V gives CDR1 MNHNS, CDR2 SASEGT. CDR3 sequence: CASSSRTGGVTEAFF. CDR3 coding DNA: TGTGCCAGCAGTTCCCGGACAGGGGGGGTAACTGAAGCTTTCTTT.

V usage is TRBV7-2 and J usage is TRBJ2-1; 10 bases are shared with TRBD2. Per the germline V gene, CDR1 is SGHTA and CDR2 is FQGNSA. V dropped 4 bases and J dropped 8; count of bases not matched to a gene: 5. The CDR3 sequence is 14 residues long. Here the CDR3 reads CASSSTGTSDEQFF. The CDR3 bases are TGTGCCAGCAGCTCCACCGGGACTAGCGATGAGCAGTTCTTC.

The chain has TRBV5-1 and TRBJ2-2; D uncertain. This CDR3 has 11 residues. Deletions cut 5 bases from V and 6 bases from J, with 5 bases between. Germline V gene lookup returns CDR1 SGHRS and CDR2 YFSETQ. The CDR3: CASSRSGELFF. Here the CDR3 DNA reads TGCGCCAGCAGTCGGTCCGGGGAGCTGTTTTTT.

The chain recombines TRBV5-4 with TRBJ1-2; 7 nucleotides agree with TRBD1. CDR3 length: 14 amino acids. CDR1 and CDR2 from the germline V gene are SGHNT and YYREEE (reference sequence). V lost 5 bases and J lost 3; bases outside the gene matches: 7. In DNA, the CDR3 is TGTGCCAGCAGTTTCTGGGACAGCTACTATGGCTACACCTTC. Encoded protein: CASSFWDSYYGYTF. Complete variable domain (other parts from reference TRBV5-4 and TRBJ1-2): ETGVTQSPTHLIKTRGQQVTLRCSSQSGHNTVSWYQQALGQGPQFIFQYYREEENGRGNFPPRFSGLQFPNYSSELNVNALELDDSALYLCASSFWDSYYGYTFGSGTRLTVV.

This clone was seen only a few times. The CDR3: CASSLRGESVTQYF. The CDR3 coding sequence is TGTGCCAGCAGCTTACGGGGGGAATCTGTTACGCAGTATTTT. V gene TRBV13 combines with J gene TRBJ2-3; 7 nucleotides agree with TRBD2. The CDR3 extends over 14 amino acids. Germline V gives CDR1 PRHDT, CDR2 FYEKMQ (reference sequence). Trimming took 2 bases from V and 8 from J; bases not matched to a gene: 7.

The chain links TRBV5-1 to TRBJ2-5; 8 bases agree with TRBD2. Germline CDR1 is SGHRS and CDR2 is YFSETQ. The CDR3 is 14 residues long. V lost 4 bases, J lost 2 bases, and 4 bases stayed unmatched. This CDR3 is CASSGGTRQETQYF. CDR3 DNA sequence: TGCGCCAGCAGCGGCGGGACTAGACAAGAGACCCAGTACTTC.